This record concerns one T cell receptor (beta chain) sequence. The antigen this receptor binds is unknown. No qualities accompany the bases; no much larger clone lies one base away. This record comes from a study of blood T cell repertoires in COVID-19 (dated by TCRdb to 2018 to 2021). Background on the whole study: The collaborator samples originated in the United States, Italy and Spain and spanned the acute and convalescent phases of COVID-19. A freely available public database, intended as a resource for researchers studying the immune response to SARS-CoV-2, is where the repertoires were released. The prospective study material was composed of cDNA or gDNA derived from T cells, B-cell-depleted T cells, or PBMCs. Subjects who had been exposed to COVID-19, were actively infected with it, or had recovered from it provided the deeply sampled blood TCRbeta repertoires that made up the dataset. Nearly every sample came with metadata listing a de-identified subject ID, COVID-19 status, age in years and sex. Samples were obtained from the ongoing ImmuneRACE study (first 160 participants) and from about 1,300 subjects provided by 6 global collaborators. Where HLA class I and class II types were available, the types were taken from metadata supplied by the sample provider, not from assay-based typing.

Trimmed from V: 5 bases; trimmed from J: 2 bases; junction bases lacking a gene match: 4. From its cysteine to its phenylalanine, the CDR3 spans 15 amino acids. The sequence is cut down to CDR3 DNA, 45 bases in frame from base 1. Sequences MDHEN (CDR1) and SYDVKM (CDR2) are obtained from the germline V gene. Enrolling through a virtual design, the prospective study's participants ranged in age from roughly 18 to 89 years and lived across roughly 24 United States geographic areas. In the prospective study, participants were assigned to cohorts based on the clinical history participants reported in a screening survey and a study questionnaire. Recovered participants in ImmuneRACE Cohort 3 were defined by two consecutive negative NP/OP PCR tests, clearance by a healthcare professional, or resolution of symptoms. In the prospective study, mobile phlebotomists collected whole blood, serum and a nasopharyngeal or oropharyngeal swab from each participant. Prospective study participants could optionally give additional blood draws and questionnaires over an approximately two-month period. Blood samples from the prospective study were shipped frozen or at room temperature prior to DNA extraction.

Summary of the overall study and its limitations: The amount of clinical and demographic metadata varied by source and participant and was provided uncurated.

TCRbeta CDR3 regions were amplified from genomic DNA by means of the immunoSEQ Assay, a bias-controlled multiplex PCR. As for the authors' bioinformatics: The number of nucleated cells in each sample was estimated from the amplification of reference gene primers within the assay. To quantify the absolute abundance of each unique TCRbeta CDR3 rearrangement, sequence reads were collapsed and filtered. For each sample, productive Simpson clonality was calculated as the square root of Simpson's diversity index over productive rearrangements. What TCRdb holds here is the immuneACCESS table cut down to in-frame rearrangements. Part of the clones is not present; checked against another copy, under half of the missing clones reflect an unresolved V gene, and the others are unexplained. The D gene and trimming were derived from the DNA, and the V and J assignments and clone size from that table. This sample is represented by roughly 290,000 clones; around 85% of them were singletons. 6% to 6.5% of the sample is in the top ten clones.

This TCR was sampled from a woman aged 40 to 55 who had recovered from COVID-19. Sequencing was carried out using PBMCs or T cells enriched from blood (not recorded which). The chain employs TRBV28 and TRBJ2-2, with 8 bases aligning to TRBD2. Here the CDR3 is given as CASSEAGANTGELFF. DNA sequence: TGTGCCAGCAGTGAAGCGGGAGCCAACACCGGGGAGCTGTTTTTT.